The 18 T cell receptor beta chains below were found in one sample sequenced in a study of shared clonotypes between healthy human individuals. Sequencing was performed with immunoSEQ multiplex PCR; in TCRdb, only in-frame clones are kept and a portion is missing. The table records approximately 510,000 clones, about four fifths of them present only once. Sequenced input: PBMCs. Receptors were obtained from a middle-aged woman in good health. Some clones in this sample may be carry-over from other donors' samples.

A remark on this clone: Other nucleotide sequences in the sample specify the same CDR3. The chain couples TRBV19 to TRBJ2-5; D remains unclear. Germline CDR1 LNHDA, CDR2 SQIVND (reference sequence). Trimming shortened V by 3 bases and J by 2 bases, and 7 bases separated the two germline ends. This CDR3 is 13 amino acids long. The DNA of the CDR3 is TGTGCCAGTAGTATCGGCAGACAAGAGACCCAGTACTTC. Its protein product is CASSIGRQETQYF.

The CDR3 DNA reads TGTGCCAGCAGCTTTGGGGTGTCGGCCGAGCAGTACTTC. Amino acid sequence: CASSFGVSAEQYF. This chain connects TRBV5-4 to TRBJ2-7; D is unclear. CDR3 size: 13 residues. V was pared by 2 bases and J by 6 bases, with 12 bases between. Germline V gives CDR1 SGHNT, CDR2 YYREEE (reference sequence).

The V call is TRBV28, the J call TRBJ1-5, with 9 positions matching TRBD1. Losses at the gene ends were 5 bases for V and 6 bases for J; bases not matched to a gene: 5. Germline CDR1 reads MDHEN; CDR2 reads SYDVKM. CDR3 length: 14 amino acids. The chain's CDR3 is CASSQGQGIQPQHF. For the CDR3, the DNA is TGTGCCAGCAGTCAGGGACAGGGTATTCAGCCCCAGCATTTT. Combining the CDR3 with reference TRBV28 and TRBJ1-5 gives the whole variable domain DVKVTQSSRYLVKRTGEKVFLECVQDMDHENMFWYRQDPGLGLRLIYFSYDVKMKEKGDIPEGYSVSREKKERFSLILESASTNQTSMYLCASSQGQGIQPQHFGDGTRLSIL.

CDR3 DNA: TGTGCCTGGAAAACGGGACGACTAGCGGACTTGGGGGAGCAGTACTTC. Translation gives CAWKTGRLADLGEQYF. V gene TRBV30 combines with J gene TRBJ2-7, with 9 positions matching TRBD2. The CDR3 has 16 amino acids. V was pared by 4 bases and J by 7 bases, with 17 bases of the junction left unmatched. Germline lookup yields CDR1 GTSNPN and CDR2 SVGIG (reference sequence).

The chain uses TRBV28 and TRBJ1-4; 10 bases align to TRBD1. Germline lookup yields CDR1 MDHEN and CDR2 SYDVKM. The ends lost 6 bases at V and 4 bases at J; junction bases unmatched: 14. This CDR3 comprises 18 residues. CDR3 in DNA: TGTGCCAGCAGCCCCGGGACAGGGGCCCACCAAAATAATGAAAAACTGTTTTTT. Protein: CASSPGTGAHQNNEKLFF.

Here the CDR3 reads CASGPGRSYEQYF. For the CDR3, the DNA is TGTGCCAGCGGGCCGGGCCGCTCCTACGAGCAGTACTTC. This sequence joins TRBV5-4 and TRBJ2-7, with D hard to call. The CDR3 runs 13 residues. From germline, CDR1 is SGHNT and CDR2 YYREEE (reference sequence). Trimming stripped 7 bases from V and 0 bases from J, with 11 bases between.

V is TRBV4-2 and J is TRBJ2-3; weak D call: TRBD2 (5 bases). CDR3 length: 15 amino acids. The V gene's germline CDR1 is LGHNA and CDR2 YNFKEQ. Trimming pared 2 bases from V and 2 bases from J, leaving 11 bases between. CDR3 DNA sequence: TGTGCCAGCAGCCAATACCCGGGATCCACAGATACGCAGTATTTT. Protein product: CASSQYPGSTDTQYF.

The V and J genes are TRBV19 and TRBJ1-1; D remains unclear. CDR1 is LNHDA, CDR2 SQIVND, per germline (reference sequence). The V gene lost 0 bases and the J gene lost 2 bases, with 19 bases spanning the gap. The CDR3 totals 18 residues. This CDR3 is CASSIDPRGSPVNTEAFF. The CDR3 DNA is TGTGCCAGTAGTATAGATCCGAGAGGGTCCCCCGTTAACACTGAAGCTTTCTTT.

The chain uses TRBV19 and TRBJ2-1, with TRBD2 matching 13 bases. Germline V gene sequence: CDR1 LNHDA, CDR2 SQIVND (reference sequence). This CDR3 comprises 16 residues. V lost 5 bases to trimming and J lost 8 bases; unmatched junction nucleotides: 9. The CDR3 reads CASSLRTSGSGDEQFF. The CDR3 DNA is TGTGCCAGTAGTTTGCGGACTAGCGGGAGTGGCGATGAGCAGTTCTTC.

In this sample, this clone turned up once. The gene calls are TRBV28 and TRBJ2-3; the D call may be TRBD1 or TRBD2 (5 bases each). The V end lost 6 bases, the J end lost 4 bases, and 17 bases lay between the germline ends. The CDR3 length is 15 residues. The germline V gene has CDR1 MDHEN and CDR2 SYDVKM. CDR3 amino acids: CASRGEWEYPDTQYF. For the CDR3, the DNA is TGTGCCAGCAGGGGGGAGTGGGAGTATCCAGATACGCAGTATTTT.

J is TRBJ1-2 and V is TRBV28, with TRBD1 matching 7 bases. This CDR3 has 14 residues. V gave up 4 bases and J gave up 4 bases; unmatched junction bases: 6. Germline loops: CDR1 MDHEN, CDR2 SYDVKM. The CDR3 DNA follows: TGTGCCAGCAGTTCAGCGACAGGGCCCTATGGCTACACCTTC. Translation gives CASSSATGPYGYTF.

This clone was observed once. This chain connects TRBV5-8 to TRBJ2-7; no definite D call. The germline CDR1 and CDR2 sequences are SGHTS and YDEGEE. Trimming left V 4 bases short and J 9 bases short, with 8 bases between. The CDR3 length is 10 residues. Written as DNA, the CDR3 is TGTGCCAGCAGCATCGGGTCGCAGTACTTC. Translated, it gives CASSIGSQYF.

V and J are TRBV10-3 and TRBJ2-7, with 7 bases matching TRBD2. The trim removed 3 bases at V and 7 bases at J, leaving 6 bases unmatched. The CDR3 covers 13 residues. The germline CDR1 and CDR2 sequences are ENHRY and SYGVKD. The CDR3 DNA sequence: TGTGCCATCAGTGACGGGGCGGGGGATGAGCAGTACTTC. Translated: CAISDGAGDEQYF.

The chain links TRBV30 to TRBJ2-1, with unresolved D. This CDR3 region has 15 residues. The germline gives CDR1 GTSNPN, CDR2 SVGIG (reference sequence). V was cut by 1 base and J by 0 bases, with 10 bases left in between. As DNA, the CDR3 is TGTGCCTGGAGTGGGCTCTACCGCTCCTACAATGAGCAGTTCTTC. Its protein is CAWSGLYRSYNEQFF.

The chain recombines TRBV20-1 with TRBJ1-2, with D uncertain. Per germline, CDR1 DFQATT and CDR2 SNEGSKA (reference sequence). V lost 6 bases to trimming and J lost 5 bases, with 10 bases between them. The CDR3 sequence is 11 residues long. The CDR3 is CSAPGTYGYTF. CDR3 sequence (DNA): TGCAGTGCCCCGGGCACGTATGGCTACACCTTC.

The chain uses TRBV5-1 and TRBJ1-1; 9 positions match TRBD1. Germline V gene data show CDR1 as SGHRS and CDR2 as YFSETQ. The CDR3 extends over 16 amino acids. With V trimmed by 1 base and J by 1 base, 5 bases remained unmatched. The CDR3, as DNA: TGCGCCAGCAGCTTGTGGACAGGGGAGGCGAACACTGAAGCTTTCTTT. Amino acids: CASSLWTGEANTEAFF. The full variable domain, completed using reference TRBV5-1 and TRBJ1-1, is KAGVTQTPRYLIKTRGQQVTLSCSPISGHRSVSWYQQTPGQGLQFLFEYFSETQRNKGNFPGRFSGRQFSNSRSEMNVSTLELGDSALYLCASSLWTGEANTEAFFGQGTRLTVV.

This clone appeared once. This chain connects TRBV5-1 to TRBJ2-1; D not certain. Germline V CDR1 and CDR2: SGHRS, YFSETQ. CDR3 size: 15 residues. V dropped 0 bases and J dropped 2 bases, with 9 bases sitting between them. The CDR3 nucleotides are TGCGCCAGCAGCTTGGGAGGCGGCGCCTACAATGAGCAGTTCTTC. It specifies CASSLGGGAYNEQFF.

The V call is TRBV19, the J call TRBJ2-7; 8 bases map to TRBD1. Trimming removed 5 bases from V and 3 bases from J; junction bases left unmatched: 6. The germline CDR1 and CDR2 sequences are LNHDA and SQIVND (reference sequence). The CDR3 contains 14 residues. CDR3 in amino acids: CASSLGQGNYEQYF. DNA of the CDR3: TGTGCCAGTAGTCTCGGACAGGGAAACTACGAGCAGTACTTC.